This T cell receptor beta chain was sequenced during a study of vaccination effects on CD4 cells after COVID-19. Viral peptide pool expansion of antigen-specific CD4+ T cells preceded sequencing in the ViraFEST assay. Investigators separated out CD4+ T cells once 9 to 11 days of culture had passed. Participants got two doses of BNT162b2 or mRNA-1273 vaccine. IL-2 medium was substituted for half the medium on days 3 and 7. The CDR3 consists of 16 residues. With V trimmed by 5 bases and J by 1 base, 4 bases remained unmatched. Looked up from germline, CDR1 is SGHAT and CDR2 is FQNNGV. With respect to this clone: The target antigen is unknown.

Method: immunoSEQ multiplex PCR; TCRdb's copy keeps in-frame clones and lacks some. The sample contains 15,000 or so clones, roughly three quarters of which appear only once. Sequencing was performed on CD4+ T cells from PBMCs cultured with HCoV-NL63 spike peptides, taken after COVID-19 vaccination. The clonotype was recovered from a human donor who received a COVID-19 vaccine. This chain uses TRBV11-2 with TRBJ1-6; 8 bases match TRBD1. CDR3: CASSPTGGSYNSPLHF. CDR3 sequence (DNA): TGTGCCAGCAGCCCCACAGGGGGGTCCTATAATTCACCCCTCCACTTT.